The 26 T cell receptor beta chains given below trace back to one sample, sequenced in a study of CD8+ T cells in alopecia areata (dated by TCRdb to the late 2010s). The treatment or condition tag for this specimen amounts to: oral pan-JAK inhibitor, 5-10 mg twice daily. The protocol used for the library was the immunoSEQ multiplex PCR assay. RNA was extracted from all samples and reverse transcribed into cDNA as template for TCR sequencing. TCRdb took this table from immuneACCESS and kept in-frame rearrangements with V and J called. Such tables lack part of the clones; where checked against another copy, unresolved V genes explain under half of the gap, and the rest is unexplained. The sample contains about 210,000 clones, roughly two fifths of them found a single time. Clones ranked in the top ten supply 0.48% of the sample. Here the sequenced sample was CD4+ T cells sorted from blood, taken at roughly week 30, from a patient treated with tofacitinib. The receptors shown here come from a human donor with alopecia areata.

The genes are TRBV5-8 and TRBJ2-3, with D possibly matching TRBD2 (6 bases). Trimming removed 2 bases at V and 0 bases at J, with 10 bases between. Germline V gene sequence: CDR1 SGHTS, CDR2 YDEGEE. This CDR3 contains 15 residues. CDR3 coding DNA: TGTGCCAGCAGCTTCAGGCGGGGTAGCACAGATACGCAGTATTTT. This translates into CASSFRRGSTDTQYF.

This clone was recorded a few times. This chain joins TRBV29-1 and TRBJ1-3; tentatively, D is TRBD1 (5 bases). Germline V gene lookup returns CDR1 SQVTM and CDR2 ANQGSEA. V lost 4 bases, J lost 6 bases, and 10 bases lay in between. CDR3 length: 12 residues. The CDR3: CSVGSGKNTIYF. As DNA, the CDR3 is TGCAGCGTTGGATCAGGGAAAAACACCATATATTTT.

The chain links TRBV11-1 to TRBJ1-1; D remains unclear. The CDR3 totals 15 residues. V gave up 2 bases and J gave up 1 base, with 11 bases separating them. CDR1 is SGHAT and CDR2 is FQDESV in the germline V gene (reference sequence). The CDR3 nucleotides are TGTGCCAGCAGCTTACAACGGGGAACGAACACTGAAGCTTTCTTT. Its translation is CASSLQRGTNTEAFF.

The chain links TRBV27 to TRBJ1-2, with D perhaps matching TRBD1 (6 bases). CDR1 is MNHEY, CDR2 SMNVEV, per germline (reference sequence). The V end was cut by 3 bases, the J end by 0 bases, with 11 bases between. This CDR3 is 15 amino acids long. The CDR3 DNA reads as TGTGCCAGCAGTTTCTCCCGGACAGCTAACTATGGCTACACCTTC. It is translated as CASSFSRTANYGYTF.

This clone has only a few counts. Here the CDR3 reads CASSPLGTGVTGELFF. CDR3 sequence (DNA): TGCGCCAGCAGCCCTTTAGGGACAGGGGTCACCGGGGAGCTGTTTTTT. The chain combines TRBV4-1 with TRBJ2-2; 10 positions agree with TRBD1. The CDR3 covers 16 residues. The V gene end was trimmed by 4 bases and the J gene end by 4 bases; junction bases not matched to a gene: 6. Germline V gene lookup returns CDR1 MGHRA and CDR2 YSYEKL.

The chain joins TRBV30 to TRBJ2-3, with D perhaps given as TRBD1 or TRBD2 (6 bases each). Germline CDR1 reads GTSNPN; CDR2 reads SVGIG (reference sequence). This CDR3 is 16 amino acids long. V was pared by 4 bases and J by 0 bases, with 17 bases between. The CDR3 is CAWMKPGGPSTDTQYF. CDR3 DNA sequence: TGTGCCTGGATGAAGCCCGGGGGCCCTAGCACAGATACGCAGTATTTT.

The chain couples TRBV5-1 to TRBJ2-5; unclear D gene. The CDR3 is 13 amino acids. CDR1 is SGHRS, CDR2 YFSETQ, per germline. Trimming stripped 4 bases from V and 0 bases from J, with 7 bases between. CDR3 sequence: CASSRVYQETQYF. The CDR3 nucleotides read TGCGCCAGCAGCCGAGTGTACCAAGAGACCCAGTACTTC.

This chain uses TRBV5-1 with TRBJ2-1; 8 nucleotides agree with TRBD1. J was trimmed by 2 bases and V by 4 bases; bases with no gene match: 5. Germline V gene data show CDR1 as SGHRS and CDR2 as YFSETQ. The CDR3 length is 15 residues. The DNA for the CDR3 is TGCGCCAGCAGCGTGACAGGGGACCCCTACAATGAGCAGTTCTTC. Translation: CASSVTGDPYNEQFF.

The V call is TRBV7-8, the J call TRBJ2-5; D remains ambiguous. There are 11 residues in the CDR3. Germline CDR1 and CDR2: SGHVS and FQNEAQ. The V gene lost 5 bases and the J gene lost 7 bases, with 8 bases spanning the gap. Written as DNA, the CDR3 is TGTGCCAGCAGCCCCCGTATGACCCAGTACTTC. Translation: CASSPRMTQYF.

The chain combines TRBV30 with TRBJ1-2; tentatively, D is TRBD1 (5 bases). This CDR3 contains 12 residues. With 3 bases removed from V and 8 bases from J, the gap between germline ends came to 13 bases. Germline CDR1 and CDR2: GTSNPN and SVGIG (reference sequence). The chain's CDR3 is CAWSGGGGGYTF. For the CDR3, the DNA is TGTGCCTGGAGCGGGGGTGGAGGAGGCTACACCTTC. The full variable domain, rest sourced from reference TRBV30 and TRBJ1-2, is SQTIHQWPATLVQPVGSPLSLECTVEGTSNPNLYWYRQAAGRGLQLLFYSVGIGQISSEVPQNLSASRPQDRQFILSSKKLLLSDSGFYLCAWSGGGGGYTFGSGTRLTVV.

In its sample, this clone was seen once. The chain couples TRBV29-1 to TRBJ2-5; 9 bases are shared with TRBD2. Germline CDR1 SQVTM, CDR2 ANQGSEA. V shed 1 base, J shed 5 bases, and the junction held 11 bases outside the gene matches. This CDR3 is 16 amino acids long. The CDR3 region is CSVEVISGGGGETQYF. Written as DNA, the CDR3 is TGCAGCGTTGAAGTAATTAGCGGGGGAGGAGGGGAGACCCAGTACTTC.

The chain uses TRBV6-1 and TRBJ1-2, with 7 positions matching TRBD1. The CDR3 runs to 14 residues. The germline V gene encodes CDR1 MNHNS and CDR2 SASEGT. Trimming took 4 bases from V and 4 from J; bases not matched to a gene: 6. The chain's CDR3 is CASSVTGEFYGYTF. In DNA, the CDR3 is TGTGCCAGCAGTGTCACAGGGGAATTCTATGGCTACACCTTC.

This clone was seen a handful of times. The genes are TRBV6-6 and TRBJ2-7; D gene uncertain. The CDR3 spans 13 residues. CDR1 is MNHNY, CDR2 SVGAGI, per germline (reference sequence). Trimming left V 4 bases short and J 1 base short, with 8 bases between. The CDR3 DNA follows: TGTGCCAGCAGTTCCGTAGAGTCCTACGAGCAGTACTTC. Amino acid sequence: CASSSVESYEQYF.

Many counts were recorded for this clone. The chain carries TRBV5-1 and TRBJ1-2; maybe TRBD1 (5 bases). The CDR3 has 13 amino acids. V was shortened by 0 bases and J by 7 bases, with 10 bases between the two germline ends. Germline V CDR1 and CDR2: SGHRS, YFSETQ. CDR3 DNA sequence: TGCGCCAGCAGCTTGGCAGGGATGGGTGGCTACACCTTC. Amino acid sequence: CASSLAGMGGYTF.

The CDR3 loop reads CASSLSRAGGLLDEQFF. The DNA of the CDR3 is TGTGCCAGCAGCTTATCCAGGGCGGGAGGTTTGTTAGATGAGCAGTTCTTC. The chain links TRBV11-2 to TRBJ2-1; the match to TRBD2 covers 8 bases. J lost 8 bases, V lost 2 bases, and 14 bases had no gene match. Germline values: CDR1 SGHAT, CDR2 FQNNGV. The CDR3 runs to 17 residues.

The chain links TRBV2 to TRBJ2-7; D may correspond to TRBD1 or TRBD2 (5 bases each). The CDR3 consists of 14 residues. Trimming cost V 0 bases and J 6 bases, with 12 bases left between them. The germline V gene encodes CDR1 SNHLY and CDR2 FYNNEI. The CDR3 bases are TGTGCCAGCAGTGAAGCGTCAGGGACGGTCGAGCAGTACTTC. Translating gives CASSEASGTVEQYF.

The V call is TRBV6-6, the J call TRBJ2-6, with 7 bases identical to TRBD1. Germline V lookup: CDR1 MNHNY, CDR2 SVGAGI (reference sequence). The CDR3 has 15 amino acids. The J segment lost 2 bases and the V segment lost 4 bases, leaving 2 bases of the junction unmatched. The CDR3 sequence: CASSLTGAGANVLTF. CDR3 DNA: TGTGCCAGCAGTTTAACAGGGGCTGGGGCCAACGTCCTGACTTTC.

This clone was seen more than once but under ten times. V usage is TRBV14 and J usage is TRBJ1-3; D unresolved. Germline CDR1 reads SGHDN; CDR2 reads FVKESK. CDR3 length: 13 residues. Trimming stripped 2 bases from V and 4 bases from J, with 6 bases between. The CDR3 bases are TGTGCCAGCAGCCAACAGGAGGGAAACACCATATATTTT. As protein: CASSQQEGNTIYF.

The sample holds a few counts of this clone. The genes are TRBV5-1 and TRBJ2-3; the D gene is possibly TRBD1 (5 bases). The CDR3 has 16 amino acids. Trimming shortened V by 1 base and J by 2 bases, and 14 bases separated the two germline ends. Germline V gene lookup returns CDR1 SGHRS and CDR2 YFSETQ. CDR3 nucleotide sequence: TGCGCCAGCAGCTTGAGGGGTGACGGCTACACAGATACGCAGTATTTT. Protein product: CASSLRGDGYTDTQYF.

The rearrangement joins TRBV25-1 to TRBJ1-2; 9 nucleotides agree with TRBD1. With 6 bases clipped from V and 6 bases from J, the junction kept 14 bases outside the gene matches. CDR1 MGHDK and CDR2 SYGVNS come from the germline V gene. The length of the CDR3 is 16 residues. The chain's CDR3 is CASSLTRDRVTNGYTF. CDR3 in DNA: TGTGCCAGCAGCCTTACGCGGGACAGGGTTACGAATGGCTACACCTTC.

This clone was counted between two and nine times. V gene TRBV7-7 combines with J gene TRBJ2-1, with 9 nucleotides matching TRBD1. The CDR3 sequence is 15 residues long. Germline CDR1 reads SSHAT; CDR2 reads FNYEAQ (reference sequence). Trimming removed 1 base from V and 6 bases from J; junction bases left unmatched: 4. The CDR3 coding sequence is TGTGCCAGCAGCTTAGACCGGGGACAGGGCAATGAGCAGTTCTTC. It is translated as CASSLDRGQGNEQFF. The whole variable domain, filled in from reference TRBV7-7 and TRBJ2-1, reads GAGVSQSPRYKVTKRGQDVTLRCDPISSHATLYWYQQALGQGPEFLTYFNYEAQPDKSGLPSDRFSAERPEGSISTLTIQRTEQRDSAMYRCASSLDRGQGNEQFFGPGTRLTVL.

The rearrangement uses TRBV9 and TRBJ2-5; D is unclear. The CDR3 covers 14 residues. Trimming left V 0 bases short and J 5 bases short, with 11 bases between. CDR1 and CDR2 from the germline V gene are SGDLS and YYNGEE. Here the CDR3 reads CASSVVPSWETQYF. Written as DNA, the CDR3 is TGTGCCAGCAGCGTAGTCCCTAGTTGGGAGACCCAGTACTTC. Full variable domain (remainder filled in from reference TRBV9 and TRBJ2-5): DSGVTQTPKHLITATGQRVTLRCSPRSGDLSVYWYQQSLDQGLQFLIQYYNGEERAKGNILERFSAQQFPDLHSELNLSSLELGDSALYFCASSVVPSWETQYFGPGTRLLVL.

This clone has a handful of counts. This chain's CDR3 is CAWSLTGGETDTQYF. CDR3 sequence (DNA): TGTGCCTGGAGCTTGACAGGGGGCGAAACAGATACGCAGTATTTT. The chain has TRBV30 and TRBJ2-3; 10 nucleotides agree with TRBD1. The CDR3 length is 15 residues. Germline V gene data show CDR1 as GTSNPN and CDR2 as SVGIG (reference sequence). J lost 3 bases, V lost 3 bases, and 6 bases had no gene match.

This chain uses TRBV4-1 with TRBJ2-7; D is possibly TRBD1 (5 bases). Trimming took 3 bases from V and 0 from J, leaving 12 bases between them. The germline V gene encodes CDR1 MGHRA and CDR2 YSYEKL. CDR3 length equals 15 residues. This chain's CDR3 is CASSQGQGDSYEQYF. Written as DNA, the CDR3 is TGCGCCAGCAGCCAGGGGCAGGGTGACTCCTACGAGCAGTACTTC.

The genes are TRBV7-8 and TRBJ2-7; D might be TRBD1 (6 bases). This CDR3 is 13 amino acids long. V was pared by 5 bases and J by 3 bases, with 11 bases between. Germline V lookup: CDR1 SGHVS, CDR2 FQNEAQ. The CDR3 reads CASSIYRDYEQYF. CDR3 nucleotide sequence: TGTGCCAGCAGCATATACAGGGACTACGAGCAGTACTTC. The whole variable domain, filled in from reference TRBV7-8 and TRBJ2-7, reads GAGVSQSPRYKVAKRGQDVALRCDPISGHVSLFWYQQALGQGPEFLTYFQNEAQLDKSGLPSDRFFAERPEGSVSTLKIQRTQQEDSAVYLCASSIYRDYEQYFGPGTRLTVT.

CDR3 in amino acids: CASSLGLAGRFDEQYF. For the CDR3, the DNA is TGTGCCAGTAGTCTCGGACTAGCGGGGAGATTTGACGAGCAGTACTTC. The chain couples TRBV19 to TRBJ2-7, with TRBD2 matching over 12 bases. The CDR3 loop spans 16 amino acids. Germline V CDR1 and CDR2: LNHDA, SQIVND (reference sequence). V trimming: 5 bases; J trimming: 5 bases; junction bases outside the gene matches: 10.